This T cell receptor beta chain was observed in a study of response to subunit inactivated influenza vaccine. Points from the study as a whole: Authors suggested seasonal influenza vaccinations each recruit few new T cells.

TCRdb used MiXCR to reprocess the RT-PCR reads, holding one entry per CDR3 protein. The data show around 760,000 distinct CDR3 sequences, approximately 15% seen once. This clonotype was seen a handful of times. What it recognizes is unknown. The V end lost 0 bases, the J end lost 1 base, and 10 bases lay between the germline ends. The CDR3 extends over 15 amino acids. Germline loops: CDR1 SGDLS, CDR2 YYNGEE. The rearrangement joins TRBV9 to TRBJ1-1; D is perhaps TRBD1 (5 bases). The clonotype comes from a man aged 45-65 years who received an inactivated influenza vaccine. The material sequenced was PBMCs from blood, taken less than 15 days before vaccination. CDR3: CASSVVAGWNTEAFF. As DNA, the CDR3 is TGTGCCAGCAGCGTAGTGGCAGGGTGGAACACTGAAGCTTTCTTT.